These T cell receptor beta chains were read from a single sample in a study of blood T cell repertoires in COVID-19. Sequencing used immunoSEQ multiplex PCR; TCRdb keeps in-frame clones, though not all of them. The sample lists approximately 160,000 clones; around 78% were seen once. The sample comprised PBMCs or T cells enriched from blood (not recorded which). The receptors come from a woman aged 45-60 years who had recovered from COVID-19. CDR3s include the opening cysteine and the closing phenylalanine or tryptophan. D genes are given only for firm matches.

V,D,J,CDR3
TRBV5-4,TRBD2,TRBJ2-2,CASSSGLAGYIRTGELFF
TRBV29-1,NA,TRBJ2-1,CSVGQFYNEQFF
TRBV2,NA,TRBJ1-1,CASSGKVTGQDTEAFF
TRBV28,TRBD1,TRBJ1-2,CASRPPTGLRGYTF
TRBV3-1/TRBV3-2,NA,TRBJ1-2,CASSQDPWRGRNGYTF
TRBV7-7,NA,TRBJ2-3,CASSFSGGDTDTQYF
TRBV2,TRBD1,TRBJ1-2,CASRDRGQLTQGYTF
TRBV2,TRBD1,TRBJ2-2,CASSARTGGNTGELFF
TRBV30,NA,TRBJ2-2,CAWSVAGSGELFF
TRBV19,NA,TRBJ1-2,CASRGSGLYGYTF
TRBV19,NA,TRBJ1-1,CASSIGGANTEAFF
TRBV9,NA,TRBJ1-6,CASSVGTGQKGSPLHF
TRBV19,TRBD1,TRBJ1-1,CASKTGQLNTEAFF
TRBV6-5,TRBD1,TRBJ1-4,CASSYAGTGGEKLFF
TRBV7-8,NA,TRBJ2-4,CASSSGGGTLQSIQYF
TRBV7-6,TRBD2,TRBJ2-1,CASSPTGGYNEQFF
TRBV6-2/TRBV6-3,TRBD2,TRBJ2-3,CASSLRPTLAGSTDTQYF
TRBV7-2,TRBD2,TRBJ2-2,CASTPVPSGAGELFF
TRBV5-8,NA,TRBJ1-5,CASSPGQTNQPQHF
TRBV30,TRBD1,TRBJ1-1,CAWREGALQMNTEAFF
TRBV5-1,TRBD2,TRBJ2-5,CASSLGLAGGQETQYF
TRBV2,NA,TRBJ2-3,CASRWGEGTDTQYF
TRBV5-4,NA,TRBJ1-3,CASSGQFSGNTIYF
TRBV19,NA,TRBJ1-6,CASSFIPGNSPLHF
TRBV4-1,TRBD1,TRBJ1-5,CASSQELQGFQPQHF
TRBV9,TRBD2,TRBJ2-3,CASSSGLAGPGDTQYF
TRBV12-3/TRBV12-4,NA,TRBJ1-1,CASTATRSEAFF
TRBV6-5,NA,TRBJ1-1,CASSYSSVLNTEAFF
TRBV12-3/TRBV12-4,NA,TRBJ1-3,CASSFGGNTIYF
TRBV6-5,TRBD1,TRBJ1-2,CASSRDRGPYGYTF
TRBV5-6,NA,TRBJ1-1,CASGRHDTEAFF
TRBV11-3,NA,TRBJ1-1,CASSPIAGADAFF
TRBV9,TRBD1,TRBJ1-3,CASSRRTGVGNTIYF
TRBV5-6,NA,TRBJ2-1,CASSLGAAWYNEQFF
TRBV11-2,TRBD2,TRBJ2-1,CASSLDGGTTNNEQFF